This passage covers 4 T cell receptor beta chains from one sample sequenced in a study of CD8 T cells in Susac syndrome. RNA in amounts of about 0.45 to 1 ug was reverse transcribed with random hexamers. Each CDR3 protein gets one entry after TCRdb re-called the immunoSEQ multiplex PCR reads with MiXCR. The sample holds about 300,000 distinct CDR3 sequences, 89% seen once. The sequenced material came from CD8+ T cells from PBMCs. These receptors were taken from a human donor with multiple sclerosis.

The gene calls are TRBV27 and TRBJ1-1, with D hard to call. The CDR3 consists of 13 residues. V shed 4 bases and J shed 5 bases, with 11 bases lying between them. Per germline, CDR1 MNHEY and CDR2 SMNVEV (reference sequence). For the CDR3, the DNA is TGTGCCAGCAGTTCCCTCCTTGGGACTGAAGCTTTCTTT. Protein: CASSSLLGTEAFF.

This clonotype was detected only once. The V gene is TRBV12-3 or TRBV12-4, the J gene TRBJ1-2; D call uncertain. CDR3 length: 13 amino acids. Trimming took 8 bases from V and 8 from J, leaving 18 bases between them. The CDR3 nucleotides read TGTGCCAGCCCTTCTAGTCCCCCTTACGGCTACACCTTC. It yields the protein CASPSSPPYGYTF.

V is TRBV10-2 and J is TRBJ2-7; D is unclear. Germline loops: CDR1 WSHSY, CDR2 SAAADI. V was trimmed by 8 bases and J by 5 bases, leaving 10 bases between them. CDR3 length: 11 residues. The CDR3 nucleotides read TGCGCCAGCTATAACCGGGACGAGCAGTACTTC. Its translation is CASYNRDEQYF.

This clonotype was counted between two and nine times. The J gene is TRBJ1-2, the V gene TRBV27; D unclear. Between the trimmed V and J ends, which lost 2 bases and 1 base, there was a span of 5 bases. The CDR3 length is 13 residues. Germline V gene data show CDR1 as MNHEY and CDR2 as SMNVEV (reference sequence). The CDR3 coding sequence is TGTGCCAGCAGTTTAACCCTTAACTATGGCTACACCTTC. It yields the protein CASSLTLNYGYTF.